A selection of T cell receptor beta chains follows, all from one sample in a study of beta chain features in type 1 diabetes. Assay: immunoSEQ multiplex PCR; the TCRdb copy retains only in-frame clones and omits some. The data hold about half a million clones, with roughly 30% observed a single time. The sample taken for sequencing was naive CD4+ T cells from blood. The receptor source for this set is a man between 18 and 35 years old in good health. Both conserved end residues are part of each CDR3. A D gene is named only where the DNA matches it firmly. For some rows the clone size is stated as once, few or many, or as a class when expanded; others skip it.

TGTGCCAGCAGTGTTGGAGGGGCCGCAACCTACGAGCAGTACTTC	CASSVGGAATYEQYF	.	TRBV25-1	TRBJ2-7	.
TGTGCCAGCAGCTTAGCTTGGCCCACAGATACGCAGTATTTT	CASSLAWPTDTQYF	.	TRBV7-9	TRBJ2-3	.
TGTGCCAGCAGGCGAGCGGGCTCCGAGAATGAGCAGTTCTTC	CASRRAGSENEQFF	.	TRBV27	TRBJ2-1	.
TGCAGTGCTAGAGGTCCGGGAGCGCAGTATTTT	CSARGPGAQYF	.	TRBV20-1	TRBJ2-3	.
TGTGCCAGCAGCCCCGGACTACCAAGCTCCTACAATGAGCAGTTCTTC	CASSPGLPSSYNEQFF	.	TRBV7-6	TRBJ2-1	.
TGTGCCAGCAGTGAGGCGTCGGGGGGGCGAGAGACCCAGTACTTC	CASSEASGGRETQYF	.	TRBV25-1	TRBJ2-5	TRBD2
TGTGCCTGGAGTGTGACTCAAAATCAGCCCCAGCATTTT	CAWSVTQNQPQHF	few	TRBV30	TRBJ1-5	.
TGTGCCAGCAGCTTACCAACTAGCGGGAGGGCCTACGAGCAGTACTTC	CASSLPTSGRAYEQYF	few	TRBV7-2	TRBJ2-7	TRBD2
TGCGCCAGCGACCCAGGGACTAGCTGGGACAATGAGCAGTTCTTC	CASDPGTSWDNEQFF	.	TRBV5-1	TRBJ2-1	TRBD2
TGTGCCAGCAGCCCGCCAGCGGGAGGCTACAATGAGCAGTTCTTC	CASSPPAGGYNEQFF	.	TRBV28	TRBJ2-1	TRBD2
TGTGCCAGCCGGGGACTAGCTGTGGGGGAGCAGTTCTTC	CASRGLAVGEQFF	few	TRBV2	TRBJ2-1	TRBD2
TGTGCCAGCAGTCGCGTCGTAACAGTTGCGAGCAATGAGCAGTTCTTC	CASSRVVTVASNEQFF	.	TRBV11-2	TRBJ2-1	.
TGTGCCAGCAGTGAAGAGGGAGAGACCCAGTACTTC	CASSEEGETQYF	.	TRBV2	TRBJ2-5	.
TGTGCCAGCAGCCAAGCCCTGGGTGGCTACACCTTC	CASSQALGGYTF	few	TRBV14	TRBJ1-2	.
TGTGCCAGCAGTAGTTCCTTCCCTGGGGCCAACGTCCTGACTTTC	CASSSSFPGANVLTF	.	TRBV6-6	TRBJ2-6	.
TGTGCCAGCAGTCCGACTAGCGGGGTTTACAATGAGCAGTTCTTC	CASSPTSGVYNEQFF	few	TRBV6-1	TRBJ2-1	TRBD2
TGCAGCGCTCGAACAGGCCCGGACGCTGAAGCTTTCTTT	CSARTGPDAEAFF	.	TRBV29-1	TRBJ1-1	.
TGTGCCAGCAGTTTAGGCGGGAGGAGCAACGAGCAGTACTTC	CASSLGGRSNEQYF	.	TRBV27	TRBJ2-7	TRBD2
TGCAGCGTTGGAAGCGGAGTTAACACCGGGGAGCTGTTTTTT	CSVGSGVNTGELFF	.	TRBV29-1	TRBJ2-2	.
TGCGCCAGCAGTCCCCTCGTGACTAGCGGCTACGAGCAGTACTTC	CASSPLVTSGYEQYF	.	TRBV4-1	TRBJ2-7	TRBD2
TGTGCCTGGATTGGGAGGGGAAACTTCTACAATGAGCAGTTCTTC	CAWIGRGNFYNEQFF	.	TRBV30	TRBJ2-1	TRBD2
TGCAGCGGCCGGCTGTACCAAGAGACCCAGTACTTC	CSGRLYQETQYF	.	TRBV29-1	TRBJ2-5	.
TGTGCCAGCAGCCAAGCTACCCTTAGCACAGATACGCAGTATTTT	CASSQATLSTDTQYF	.	TRBV4-2	TRBJ2-3	.
TGTGCCAGCAGTGAGGAGCTCCCCAGGGGAGAGACCCAGTACTTC	CASSEELPRGETQYF	.	TRBV2	TRBJ2-5	.
TGTGCCAGCAGCTCCCAGACAGGTTCCTACGAGCAGTACTTC	CASSSQTGSYEQYF	.	TRBV7-9	TRBJ2-7	.
TGCAGCGTTGAACGTTCGACACCTCTAGGGGAGACCCAGTACTTC	CSVERSTPLGETQYF	.	TRBV29-1	TRBJ2-5	.
TGCAGCGTCCTTGGGGGTTTTGGTGAGACCCAGTACTTC	CSVLGGFGETQYF	few	TRBV29-1	TRBJ2-5	.
TGTGCCTGGGCCGGGGGTGGAAACACCATATATTTT	CAWAGGGNTIYF	few	TRBV30	TRBJ1-3	.